A selection of T cell receptor beta chains follows, all from one sample in a study of cytomegalovirus exposure and HLA in healthy donors. Only in-frame clones appear in the TCRdb table, and some are missing; sequencing was by immunoSEQ multiplex PCR. The sample records 150,000 to 200,000 clones, under 80% being singletons. Sequences were obtained from PBMCs. Every receptor here comes from a female donor in good health and CMV-seronegative. Both conserved end residues are part of each CDR3. Fields, in order: V gene, D gene, J gene, CDR3 protein, CDR3 DNA. D genes are given only for firm matches.

V gene: TRBV28
D gene: TRBD1
J gene: TRBJ1-2
CDR3 protein: CASSLRQGDYGYTF
CDR3 DNA: TGTGCCAGCAGTCTAAGACAGGGAGACTATGGCTACACCTTC

V gene: TRBV28
D gene: .
J gene: TRBJ1-5
CDR3 protein: CASGGGGYSNQPQHF
CDR3 DNA: TGTGCCAGCGGAGGGGGGGGCTATAGCAATCAGCCCCAGCATTTT

V gene: TRBV28
D gene: .
J gene: TRBJ2-1
CDR3 protein: CASSLRQLAYNEQFF
CDR3 DNA: TGTGCCAGCAGTTTAAGACAGTTAGCCTACAATGAGCAGTTCTTC

V gene: TRBV5-4
D gene: .
J gene: TRBJ2-5
CDR3 protein: CASSLDRYQETQYF
CDR3 DNA: TGTGCCAGCAGCCTAGACAGGTACCAAGAGACCCAGTACTTC

V gene: TRBV5-6
D gene: TRBD2
J gene: TRBJ2-7
CDR3 protein: CASSVYRDYPNEQYF
CDR3 DNA: TGTGCCAGCAGCGTTTACCGGGACTATCCTAACGAGCAGTACTTC

V gene: TRBV5-1
D gene: TRBD2
J gene: TRBJ2-1
CDR3 protein: CASSSASGRLVEQFF
CDR3 DNA: TGCGCCAGCAGCTCGGCTAGCGGGAGATTGGTTGAGCAGTTCTTC

V gene: TRBV5-1
D gene: .
J gene: TRBJ1-1
CDR3 protein: CASSFLQGPVTEAFF
CDR3 DNA: TGCGCCAGCAGCTTTTTACAGGGACCGGTCACTGAAGCTTTCTTT

V gene: TRBV18
D gene: TRBD1
J gene: TRBJ1-1
CDR3 protein: CASSPYGTENTEAFF
CDR3 DNA: TGTGCCAGCTCACCGTATGGGACAGAGAACACTGAAGCTTTCTTT

V gene: TRBV20-1
D gene: .
J gene: TRBJ1-2
CDR3 protein: CSARPDGYTF
CDR3 DNA: TGCAGTGCTAGACCGGATGGCTACACCTTC

V gene: TRBV6-5
D gene: .
J gene: TRBJ2-1
CDR3 protein: CASKPGFGFGEQFF
CDR3 DNA: TGTGCCAGCAAGCCGGGATTCGGGTTCGGTGAGCAGTTCTTC

V gene: TRBV27
D gene: TRBD2
J gene: TRBJ2-5
CDR3 protein: CASTAGGQETQYF
CDR3 DNA: TGTGCCAGCACGGCGGGAGGACAAGAGACCCAGTACTTC

V gene: TRBV15
D gene: .
J gene: TRBJ2-3
CDR3 protein: CATSRDRQGWDTQYF
CDR3 DNA: TGTGCCACCAGCAGAGATCGGCAGGGGTGGGATACGCAGTATTTT

V gene: TRBV15
D gene: TRBD1
J gene: TRBJ1-3
CDR3 protein: CATSKSGTGIGGNTIYF
CDR3 DNA: TGTGCCACCAGCAAGTCCGGGACAGGGATAGGTGGAAACACCATATATTTT

V gene: TRBV11-3
D gene: .
J gene: TRBJ2-7
CDR3 protein: CASSLNNYEQYF
CDR3 DNA: TGTGCCAGCAGCTTGAACAACTACGAGCAGTACTTC

V gene: TRBV5-1
D gene: .
J gene: TRBJ2-1
CDR3 protein: CASSLGTRGNEQFF
CDR3 DNA: TGCGCCAGCAGCTTGGGGACCAGGGGAAATGAGCAGTTCTTC